The 8 T cell receptor beta chains below all came from one sample that was sequenced in a study of T cell repertoires in cytomegalovirus infection. One entry per CDR3 protein, called by TCRdb with MiXCR from the reads. The repertoire consists of under 500,000 distinct CDR3 sequences, with about 39% occurring once and the leading ten covering about 39%. Which antigens these TCRs recognize remains unknown. The sample was cultured PBMCs, taken from culture after CMV antigen stimulation. The receptors come from a human donor in good health (CMV status not recorded). Some clones in this sample may be carry-over from other donors' samples.

The table lists this clonotype with a count of one. The chain carries TRBV14 and TRBJ2-3; either TRBD1 or TRBD2 may supply D (5 bases each). Trimming left V 9 bases short and J 5 bases short, with 15 bases between. This CDR3 contains 13 residues. Germline-derived CDR1 and CDR2 are SGHDN and FVKESK. CDR3 DNA: TGTGCCAGTGGGACGGTGAGAGGAGATACGCAGTATTTT. It specifies CASGTVRGDTQYF.

This clonotype has just a few counts. The rearrangement links TRBV7-4 to TRBJ2-5; TRBD1 agrees at 7 bases. V lost 3 bases, J lost 2 bases, and 6 bases stayed unmatched. This CDR3 is 15 amino acids long. Germline V gene data show CDR1 as SGHVT and CDR2 as SQSDAQ. The CDR3, as DNA: TGTGCCAGCAGCTTCCGTTTGGGACAGCAAGAGACCCAGTACTTC. This gives the protein CASSFRLGQQETQYF.

This clonotype was found a few times. The chain employs TRBV2 and TRBJ1-5; D unclear. The germline V gene encodes CDR1 SNHLY and CDR2 FYNNEI. Trimming took 0 bases from V and 7 from J, leaving 7 bases between them. The CDR3 is 13 residues long. CDR3 amino acids: CASSEALVQPQHF. The CDR3 coding sequence is TGTGCCAGCAGTGAAGCGCTTGTCCAGCCCCAGCATTTT.

This sequence joins TRBV12-5 and TRBJ1-1, with D maybe TRBD1 (5 bases). Germline lookup yields CDR1 LGHNT and CDR2 FRNRAP. Trimming removed 2 bases from V and 5 bases from J, with 24 bases in between. CDR3 length equals 18 residues. This CDR3 is CASGLPSIGGAGWTEAFF. The CDR3 DNA sequence: TGTGCTAGTGGTTTGCCCTCAATTGGCGGGGCAGGGTGGACTGAAGCTTTCTTT. Full variable domain (missing parts from reference TRBV12-5 and TRBJ1-1): DARVTQTPRHKVTEMGQEVTMRCQPILGHNTVFWYRQTMMQGLELLAYFRNRAPLDDSGMPKDRFSAEMPDATLATLKIQPSEPRDSAVYFCASGLPSIGGAGWTEAFFGQGTRLTVV.

This clonotype came up a few times. V and J are TRBV27 and TRBJ1-3, with 7 positions matching TRBD1. V lost 6 bases to trimming and J lost 2 bases; unmatched junction nucleotides: 16. The CDR3 consists of 18 residues. Germline V gene data show CDR1 as MNHEY and CDR2 as SMNVEV (reference sequence). CDR3 loop: CASSSINSGTVTGNTIYF. CDR3 coding DNA: TGTGCCAGCAGCTCTATCAATTCGGGGACAGTTACTGGAAACACCATATATTTT.

J is TRBJ2-7 and V is TRBV6-5; the D gene is possibly TRBD1 (5 bases). The V gene's germline CDR1 is MNHEY and CDR2 SVGAGI. The ends were cut back, 1 base at V and 2 bases at J, with 9 bases in the middle. The CDR3 contains 14 residues. In DNA form, the CDR3 reads TGTGCCAGCAGTTACTTCGACAGACCCTACGAGCAGTACTTC. This gives the protein CASSYFDRPYEQYF.

The V call is TRBV11-2, the J call TRBJ2-7; TRBD1 matches 9 bases. The V and J ends lost 5 bases and 6 bases, in that order; junction bases with no gene match: 11. In germline, CDR1 is SGHAT, CDR2 FQNNGV. This CDR3 contains 15 residues. CDR3 in amino acids: CASSPRDRVVGEQYF. The CDR3 DNA is TGTGCCAGCAGCCCCCGGGACAGGGTCGTGGGCGAGCAGTACTTC.

The J gene is TRBJ2-3, the V gene TRBV7-8, with 7 nucleotides matching TRBD2. Germline CDR1 is SGHVS and CDR2 is FQNEAQ. V lost 1 base and J lost 2; bases outside the gene matches: 3. The CDR3 extends over 15 amino acids. The CDR3 DNA reads as TGTGCCAGCAGCTTAGTGCTAGCGGTCACAGATACGCAGTATTTT. It translates to CASSLVLAVTDTQYF.